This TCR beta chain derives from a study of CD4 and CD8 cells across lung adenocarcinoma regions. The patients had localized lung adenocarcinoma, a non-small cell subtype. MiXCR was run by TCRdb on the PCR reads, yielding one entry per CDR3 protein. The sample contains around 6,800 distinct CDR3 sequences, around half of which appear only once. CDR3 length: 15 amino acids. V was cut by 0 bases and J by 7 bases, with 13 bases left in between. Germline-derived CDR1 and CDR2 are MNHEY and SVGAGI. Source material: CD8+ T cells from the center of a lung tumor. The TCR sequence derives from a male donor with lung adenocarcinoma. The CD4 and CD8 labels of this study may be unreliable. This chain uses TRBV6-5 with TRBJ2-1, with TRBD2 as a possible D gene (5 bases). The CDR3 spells CASSYSFTRPNEQFF. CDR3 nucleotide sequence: TGTGCCAGCAGTTACTCGTTTACTAGGCCGAATGAGCAGTTCTTC.